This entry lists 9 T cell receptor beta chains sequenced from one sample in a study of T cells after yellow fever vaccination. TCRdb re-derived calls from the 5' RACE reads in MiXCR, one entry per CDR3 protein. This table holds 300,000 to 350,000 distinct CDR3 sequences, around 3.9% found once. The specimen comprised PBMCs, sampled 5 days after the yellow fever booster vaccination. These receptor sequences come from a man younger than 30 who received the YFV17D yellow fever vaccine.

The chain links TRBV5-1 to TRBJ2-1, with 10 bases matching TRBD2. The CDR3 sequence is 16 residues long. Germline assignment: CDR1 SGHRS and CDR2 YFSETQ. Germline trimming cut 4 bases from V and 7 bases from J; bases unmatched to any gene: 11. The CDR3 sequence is CASSAFTSGAGNEQFF. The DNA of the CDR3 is TGCGCCAGCAGCGCCTTCACTAGCGGGGCTGGAAATGAGCAGTTCTTC.

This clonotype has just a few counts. In nucleotides, the CDR3 is TGCGCCAGCAGCCAAAATCGGGGGGCCGATGAGCAGTTCTTC. This sequence encodes CASSQNRGADEQFF. This rearrangement joins TRBV4-1 to TRBJ2-1, with a tentative D call TRBD2 (7 bases). The CDR3 totals 14 residues. CDR1 is MGHRA, CDR2 YSYEKL, per germline. V lost 2 bases, J lost 8 bases, and 13 bases lay in between.

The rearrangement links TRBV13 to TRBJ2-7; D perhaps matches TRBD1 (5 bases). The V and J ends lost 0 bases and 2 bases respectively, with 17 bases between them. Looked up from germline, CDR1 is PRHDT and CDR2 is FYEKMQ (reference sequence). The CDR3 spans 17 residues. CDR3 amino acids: CASSLGPDSRSPYEQYF. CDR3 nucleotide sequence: TGTGCCAGCAGCTTAGGCCCCGACAGTAGGTCTCCCTACGAGCAGTACTTC.

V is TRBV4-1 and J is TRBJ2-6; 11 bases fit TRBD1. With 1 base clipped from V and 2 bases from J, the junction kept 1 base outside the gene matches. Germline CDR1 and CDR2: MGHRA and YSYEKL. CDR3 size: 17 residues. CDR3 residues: CASSQAGQGAGANVLTF. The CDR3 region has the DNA TGCGCCAGCAGCCAAGCGGGACAGGGGGCTGGGGCCAACGTCCTGACTTTC.

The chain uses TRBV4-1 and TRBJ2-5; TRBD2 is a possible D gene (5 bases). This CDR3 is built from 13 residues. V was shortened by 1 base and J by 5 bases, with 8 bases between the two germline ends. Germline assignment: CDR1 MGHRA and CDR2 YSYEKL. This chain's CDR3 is CASSQARAETQYF. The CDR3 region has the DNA TGCGCCAGCAGCCAAGCGAGGGCGGAGACCCAGTACTTC.

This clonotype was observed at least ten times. The CDR3 sequence: CSASGTTGYWNTIYF. The DNA for the CDR3 is TGCAGTGCTAGCGGGACAACTGGATACTGGAACACCATATATTTT. The chain recombines TRBV20-1 with TRBJ1-3; possible D gene TRBD1, 6 bases. This CDR3 spans 15 amino acids. Deletions cut 3 bases from V and 7 bases from J, with 19 bases between. Germline V gene sequence: CDR1 DFQATT, CDR2 SNEGSKA (reference sequence).

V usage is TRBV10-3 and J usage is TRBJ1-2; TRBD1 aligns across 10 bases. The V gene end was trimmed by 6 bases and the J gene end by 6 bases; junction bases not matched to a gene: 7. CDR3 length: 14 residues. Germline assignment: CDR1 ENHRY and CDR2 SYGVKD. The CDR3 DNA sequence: TGTGCCATCAGGACAGGGGGCCTAACCGATGGCTACACCTTC. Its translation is CAIRTGGLTDGYTF.

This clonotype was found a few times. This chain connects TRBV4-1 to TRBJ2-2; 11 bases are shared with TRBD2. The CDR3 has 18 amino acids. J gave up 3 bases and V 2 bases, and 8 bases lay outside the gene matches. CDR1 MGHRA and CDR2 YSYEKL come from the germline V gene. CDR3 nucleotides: TGCGCCAGCAGCCAACCGCTAGCGGGGGGCGGCTACACCGGGGAGCTGTTTTTT. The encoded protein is CASSQPLAGGGYTGELFF.

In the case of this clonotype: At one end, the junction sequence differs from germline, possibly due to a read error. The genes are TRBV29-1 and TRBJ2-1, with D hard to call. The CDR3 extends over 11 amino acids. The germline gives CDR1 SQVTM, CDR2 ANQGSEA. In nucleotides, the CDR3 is TGCAGGGTTGAAATGCTCAATGAGCAGTTCTTC. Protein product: CRVEMLNEQFF.